A few counts support the clone carrying this TCR beta chain. Recruits, aged roughly 18 to 95 years, lived in 20 to 30 US areas. Assignments of participants to cohorts depended upon their own reported clinical history. In the original workflow: Scientists estimated how many nucleated cells there were by amplifying reference gene primers. TCRdb's copy holds only in-frame clones and misses some; the assay was immunoSEQ multiplex PCR. V and J calls plus clone size are reproduced from that table; the DNA served to infer D and trimming. The sample lists more than 250,000 clones; approximately 84% were seen once. The entry originates in a study of blood T cell repertoires in COVID-19. The V gene end was trimmed by 5 bases and the J gene end by 7 bases; junction bases not matched to a gene: 16. Germline V CDR1 and CDR2: SGHRS, YFSETQ. This CDR3 has 16 residues.

The chain is built from TRBV5-1 and TRBJ1-2, with TRBD1 matching over 8 bases. The source of this sequence is a woman between 18 and 29 years old who had recovered from COVID-19. Specimen: PBMCs or T cells enriched from blood (not recorded which). In DNA, the CDR3 is TGCGCCAGCAGACAGACGTCAGGGGGCGCAAGGAGTGGCTACACCTTC. Its protein is CASRQTSGGARSGYTF.